One sample yielded the 24 T cell receptor beta chains listed below, sequenced in a study of T cells after yellow fever vaccination. One entry per CDR3 protein, called by TCRdb with MiXCR from the 5' RACE reads. The sample includes about 310,000 distinct CDR3 sequences, around 4% of them seen just once. The specimen comprised PBMCs, sampled on the day of the yellow fever booster vaccination. The receptors stem from a man aged 18 to 35 who received the YFV17D yellow fever vaccine.

This clonotype was seen ten or more times. The genes are TRBV7-2 and TRBJ1-3; 9 nucleotides align to TRBD1. The CDR3 loop spans 16 amino acids. V gave up 5 bases and J gave up 0 bases; unmatched junction bases: 5. Germline V gives CDR1 SGHTA, CDR2 FQGNSA. The DNA of the CDR3 is TGTGCCAGCAGCACACAGGGGGCTAACTCTGGAAACACCATATATTTT. Translation gives CASSTQGANSGNTIYF.

This clonotype was counted many times. V usage is TRBV7-2 and J usage is TRBJ2-1, with D unclear. Trimming removed 4 bases from V and 15 bases from J, with 7 bases in between. Looked up from germline, CDR1 is SGHTA and CDR2 is FQGNSA. The CDR3 length is 9 residues. CDR3 protein: CASSSDPFF. Written as DNA, the CDR3 is TGTGCCAGCAGCTCAGACCCGTTCTTC.

This clonotype was picked up many times. The chain is built from TRBV5-8 and TRBJ2-4; 10 bases match TRBD2. The V gene's germline CDR1 is SGHTS and CDR2 YDEGEE. Trimming took 3 bases from V and 2 from J; bases not matched to a gene: 11. The CDR3 is 18 residues long. The CDR3 here is CASSWGTSDGPTKNIQYF. As DNA, the CDR3 is TGTGCCAGCAGCTGGGGGACTAGCGACGGACCGACCAAAAACATTCAGTACTTC.

The table lists this clonotype with many counts. The gene calls are TRBV29-1 and TRBJ2-2, with 10 positions matching TRBD1. This CDR3 has 14 amino acids. V dropped 7 bases and J dropped 0; count of bases not matched to a gene: 2. Germline V gene sequence: CDR1 SQVTM, CDR2 ANQGSEA. The chain's CDR3 is CSGGQGANTGELFF. Here the CDR3 DNA reads TGCAGCGGCGGACAGGGGGCGAACACCGGGGAGCTGTTTTTT.

In this sample, this clonotype turned up many times. The V call is TRBV29-1, the J call TRBJ2-5; D may be TRBD1 (5 bases). V was shortened by 2 bases and J by 3 bases, with 16 bases between the two germline ends. From germline, CDR1 is SQVTM and CDR2 ANQGSEA. The CDR3 is made up of 15 amino acids. The DNA for the CDR3 is TGCAGCGTTGAACGACATGGACACATGAAAGAGACCCAGTACTTC. Its protein is CSVERHGHMKETQYF.

A few counts support this clonotype. This chain uses TRBV21-1 with TRBJ2-7; the table names TRBD2, a call not compared with the DNA. TRBV21-1 is a recognized pseudogene. This CDR3 has 20 residues. The CDR3 sequence is CASSSRDRSEHGPLPYEQYV. For the CDR3, the DNA is TGTGCCAGCAGCAGCCGGGACCGAAGCGAGCATGGCCCTCTCCCCTACGAGCAGTACGTC.

The rearrangement joins TRBV28 to TRBJ2-2, with D perhaps matching TRBD1 (5 bases). CDR3 length: 15 residues. Germline CDR1 is MDHEN and CDR2 is SYDVKM. Trimming shortened V by 3 bases and J by 5 bases, and 13 bases separated the two germline ends. CDR3 nucleotides: TGTGCCAGCAGTTTGGCCAGGGCTGGGACCGGGGAGCTGTTTTTT. This gives the protein CASSLARAGTGELFF.

This rearrangement joins TRBV3-1 to TRBJ1-2; D remains ambiguous. CDR3 length: 14 residues. Germline-derived CDR1 and CDR2 are LGHDT and YNNKEL (reference sequence). V lost 0 bases, J lost 8 bases, and 13 bases lay in between. The CDR3 loop reads CASSQDARLEGYTF. In nucleotides, the CDR3 is TGTGCCAGCAGCCAAGATGCCAGGCTGGAAGGCTACACCTTC. Full variable domain (remainder filled in from reference TRBV3-1 and TRBJ1-2): DTAVSQTPKYLVTQMGNDKSIKCEQNLGHDTMYWYKQDSKKFLKIMFSYNNKELIINETVPNRFSPKSPDKAHLNLHINSLELGDSAVYFCASSQDARLEGYTFGSGTRLTVV.

This clonotype was observed a few times. V usage is TRBV5-4 and J usage is TRBJ1-2; D gene unclear. Trimming left V 2 bases short and J 7 bases short, with 12 bases between. Germline V CDR1 and CDR2: SGHNT, YYREEE (reference sequence). The CDR3 runs 13 residues. The chain's CDR3 is CASSFPDLRGYTF. The DNA of the CDR3 is TGTGCCAGCAGCTTTCCCGATTTGCGTGGCTACACCTTC.

This clonotype was picked up a small number of times. The rearrangement joins TRBV4-2 to TRBJ1-3; D is unclear. The V and J ends lost 5 bases and 0 bases respectively, with 11 bases between them. The germline CDR1 and CDR2 sequences are LGHNA and YNFKEQ. There are 15 residues in the CDR3. The CDR3, as DNA: TGTGCCAGCAGCGACCGAGGGAGCTCTGGAAACACCATATATTTT. Amino acid sequence: CASSDRGSSGNTIYF.

This clonotype came up many times. The chain combines TRBV15 with TRBJ1-5; 8 nucleotides align to TRBD1. The V gene's germline CDR1 is LNHNV and CDR2 YYDKDF (reference sequence). J lost 1 base, V lost 2 bases, and 7 bases had no gene match. The CDR3 is made up of 17 amino acids. The CDR3 DNA reads TGTGCCACCAGCAGAAGGACAGGGTGGTTCAGCAATCAGCCCCAGCATTTT. Translation gives CATSRRTGWFSNQPQHF.

This clonotype was observed a handful of times. This chain links TRBV4-2 with TRBJ1-1, with TRBD1 identical over 8 bases. Losses at the gene ends were 4 bases for V and 3 bases for J; bases not matched to a gene: 7. CDR3 size: 15 residues. Germline V CDR1 and CDR2: LGHNA, YNFKEQ. The CDR3 is CASSRTGKLHTEAFF. For the CDR3, the DNA is TGTGCCAGCAGCCGGACAGGGAAATTACACACTGAAGCTTTCTTT.

Ten or more counts support this clonotype. In nucleotides, the CDR3 is TGTGCCAGCAGCTTTTTCTACGAGCAGTACGTC. It specifies CASSFFYEQYV. The rearrangement joins TRBV5-5 to TRBJ2-7, with D hard to call. There are 11 residues in the CDR3. V lost 2 bases to trimming and J lost 3 bases, with 3 bases between them. Germline V lookup: CDR1 SGHKS, CDR2 YYEKEE (reference sequence).

This clonotype appeared a few times. The chain employs TRBV4-3 and TRBJ1-1; tentatively, D is TRBD1 (5 bases). CDR1 LGHNA and CDR2 YSLEER come from the germline V gene. V dropped 6 bases and J dropped 4 bases, with 15 bases sitting between them. This CDR3 has 14 amino acids. CDR3 nucleotide sequence: TGCGCCAGCAGGGTGGGGACCCTGGGCACTGAAGCTTTCTTT. Its translation: CASRVGTLGTEAFF.

The J gene is TRBJ2-5, the V gene TRBV12-3 or TRBV12-4; 7 nucleotides agree with TRBD1. This CDR3 has 18 residues. V dropped 2 bases and J dropped 4; count of bases not matched to a gene: 16. CDR3 sequence reads: CASSLLGQGVHNRETQYF. The CDR3 nucleotides are TGTGCCAGCAGTTTATTGGGGCAGGGGGTGCACAATCGAGAGACCCAGTACTTC.

This clonotype was counted only a few times. The chain is built from TRBV6-2 or TRBV6-3 and TRBJ2-2; D remains ambiguous. CDR3 length: 14 residues. Germline V gives CDR1 MNHEY, CDR2 SVGEGT. Between the trimmed V and J ends, which lost 5 bases and 3 bases, there was a span of 10 bases. The CDR3: CASSEIPDTGELFF. CDR3 DNA: TGTGCCAGCAGTGAAATACCGGACACCGGGGAGCTGTTTTTT.

This clonotype appeared a few times. This sequence joins TRBV20-1 and TRBJ2-7; D is unclear. The V end was cut by 0 bases, the J end by 2 bases, with 8 bases between. In germline, CDR1 is DFQATT, CDR2 SNEGSKA (reference sequence). The CDR3 length is 13 residues. The CDR3 DNA is TGCAGTGCTAGAGAGGGGATTACCTACGAGCAGTACTTC. Its protein is CSAREGITYEQYF.

This clonotype was recorded a few times. V usage is TRBV6-2 or TRBV6-3 and J usage is TRBJ1-2; D is unclear. Germline lookup yields CDR1 MNHEY and CDR2 SVGEGT. The ends were cut back, 2 bases at V and 4 bases at J, with 8 bases in the middle. The CDR3 runs 13 residues. Written as DNA, the CDR3 is TGTGCCAGCAGTTACGATGACCTCTATGGCTACACCTTC. Protein: CASSYDDLYGYTF.

This clonotype occurred many times. This chain's CDR3 is CASSLDPRGRGSNEQFF. The CDR3, as DNA: TGCGCCAGCAGCTTGGACCCGAGGGGACGTGGGTCGAATGAGCAGTTCTTC. This sequence joins TRBV5-1 and TRBJ2-1, with D perhaps assigned TRBD1 or TRBD2 (5 bases each). The CDR3 sequence is 17 residues long. Germline loops: CDR1 SGHRS, CDR2 YFSETQ. V was clipped by 0 bases and J by 7 bases, with 20 bases between them.

In its sample, this clonotype was seen many times. The gene calls are TRBV2 and TRBJ1-2; TRBD1 agrees at 7 bases. Unmatched junction bases numbered 9, after V lost 9 bases and J lost 2 bases. CDR1 SNHLY and CDR2 FYNNEI come from the germline V gene. The CDR3 spans 14 residues. CDR3 region: CARPRQGVNYGYTF. CDR3 nucleotides: TGTGCCAGGCCCCGACAGGGAGTAAACTATGGCTACACCTTC.

The V call is TRBV6-5, the J call TRBJ1-4; D gene uncertain. The germline V and J ends were trimmed by 2 bases and 7 bases, with 17 bases remaining between them. The CDR3 length is 16 residues. CDR1 MNHEY and CDR2 SVGAGI come from the germline V gene. This chain's CDR3 is CASSYADSRALEKLFF. The CDR3 DNA reads as TGTGCCAGCAGTTACGCCGATTCAAGGGCCCTTGAAAAACTGTTTTTT.

V is TRBV5-1 and J is TRBJ1-1; D ambiguous. CDR1 and CDR2 (germline): SGHRS, YFSETQ. V lost 0 bases and J lost 5, with 11 bases in between. The CDR3 is made up of 14 amino acids. Here the CDR3 DNA reads TGCGCCAGCAGCTTGGAACTTACGGTGACTGAAGCTTTCTTT. Amino acids: CASSLELTVTEAFF.

This clonotype was detected only a few times. This chain uses TRBV5-4 with TRBJ1-2, with no clear D. Trimming took 3 bases from V and 7 from J, leaving 13 bases between them. The germline CDR1 and CDR2 sequences are SGHNT and YYREEE (reference sequence). The CDR3 loop spans 13 amino acids. CDR3 bases: TGTGCCAGCAGCTCCCAACAATCCCCTGGCTACACCTTC. Amino acid sequence: CASSSQQSPGYTF.

V and J are TRBV7-2 and TRBJ1-2; 7 bases agree with TRBD1. V was clipped by 5 bases and J by 0 bases; unmatched bases: 6. CDR1 and CDR2 from the germline V gene are SGHTA and FQGNSA. The CDR3 runs to 15 residues. CDR3 coding DNA: TGTGCCAGCAGCAGGACAGGCGGATCTAACTATGGCTACACCTTC. Translating it yields CASSRTGGSNYGYTF.